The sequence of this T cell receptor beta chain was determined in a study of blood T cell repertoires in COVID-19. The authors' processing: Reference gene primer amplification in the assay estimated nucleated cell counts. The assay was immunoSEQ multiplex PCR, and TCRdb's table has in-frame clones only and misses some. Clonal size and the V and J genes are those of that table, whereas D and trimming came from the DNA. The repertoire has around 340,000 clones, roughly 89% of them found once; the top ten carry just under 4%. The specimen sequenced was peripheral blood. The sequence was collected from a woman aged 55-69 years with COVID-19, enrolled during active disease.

CDR3 nucleotide sequence: TGCGCCAGCAGCTTAGAGACAGCTAACTATGGCTACACCTTC. This gives the protein CASSLETANYGYTF. The chain carries TRBV5-1 and TRBJ1-2, with a tentative D call TRBD1 (5 bases). CDR3 size: 14 residues. V dropped 2 bases and J dropped 0 bases, with 8 bases sitting between them. Germline assignment: CDR1 SGHRS and CDR2 YFSETQ. The entire variable domain, with the rest obtained from reference TRBV5-1 and TRBJ1-2, is as follows: KAGVTQTPRYLIKTRGQQVTLSCSPISGHRSVSWYQQTPGQGLQFLFEYFSETQRNKGNFPGRFSGRQFSNSRSEMNVSTLELGDSALYLCASSLETANYGYTFGSGTRLTVV.